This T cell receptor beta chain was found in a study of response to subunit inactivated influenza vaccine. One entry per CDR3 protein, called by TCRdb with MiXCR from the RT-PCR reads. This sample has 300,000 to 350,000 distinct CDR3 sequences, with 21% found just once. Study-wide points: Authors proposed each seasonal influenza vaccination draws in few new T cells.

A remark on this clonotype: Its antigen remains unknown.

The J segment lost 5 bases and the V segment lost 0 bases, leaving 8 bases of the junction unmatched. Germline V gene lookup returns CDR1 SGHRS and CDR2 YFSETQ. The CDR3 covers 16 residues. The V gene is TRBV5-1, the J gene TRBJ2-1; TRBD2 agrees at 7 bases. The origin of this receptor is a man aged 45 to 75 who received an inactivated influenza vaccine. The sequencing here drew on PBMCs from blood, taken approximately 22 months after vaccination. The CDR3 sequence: CASSLGGQRGNNEQFF. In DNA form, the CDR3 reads TGCGCCAGCAGCTTGGGGGGCCAGCGGGGCAACAATGAGCAGTTCTTC. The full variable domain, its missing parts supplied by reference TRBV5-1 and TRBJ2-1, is KAGVTQTPRYLIKTRGQQVTLSCSPISGHRSVSWYQQTPGQGLQFLFEYFSETQRNKGNFPGRFSGRQFSNSRSEMNVSTLELGDSALYLCASSLGGQRGNNEQFFGPGTRLTVL.